The source of this TCR beta chain is a study of T cell responses to AZD1222 COVID-19 vaccine. Study results and caveats: Spike-specific TCR breadth and depth rose after two AZD1222 doses. Clonal diversity may have been underestimated in mostly white British donors. Just six AZD1222 recipients were seropositive at baseline.

As to this clone: Its cognate antigen is unknown.

Using immunoSEQ multiplex PCR, the repertoire was profiled, and TCRdb retains in-frame clones only, with some absent. The data show 100,000 to 150,000 clones, with 90% seen just once and 1.5% to 2% held by the top ten. V was cut by 6 bases and J by 4 bases, with 12 bases left in between. The CDR3 runs to 13 residues. CDR1 is MNHEY, CDR2 SVGAGI, per germline. The material was peripheral blood, obtained on day 0 of AZD1222 vaccination. The receptor was derived from an adult in good health. The rearrangement joins TRBV6-5 to TRBJ1-1; tentatively, D is TRBD1 (5 bases). The CDR3 DNA follows: TGTGCCAGCAGGTTAACGGGGGGCACTGAAGCTTTCTTT. Translating gives CASRLTGGTEAFF.